This TCR beta chain came from a study of blood T cell repertoires in COVID-19. Overall study context: There were acute and convalescent COVID-19 samples, and they came from the United States, Italy and Spain. T cells, B-cell-depleted T cells, or PBMCs provided the cDNA or gDNA that served as material.

This clone was observed a few times. Original data processing: Nucleated cell number was recorded as an estimate derived from reference gene primer amplification. TCRdb's copy holds only in-frame clones and misses some; the assay was immunoSEQ multiplex PCR. The DNA was the basis for D and trimming; V, J and clone size are from that table. The repertoire holds about 220,000 clones, with about four fifths as singletons. This receptor was identified in a woman aged 25 to 39 who had recovered from COVID-19. The specimen was peripheral blood.

The CDR3 loop reads CASSPLDRGGETQYF. CDR3 sequence (DNA): TGTGCCAGCAGTCCCCTCGACAGGGGGGGAGAGACCCAGTACTTC. This sequence joins TRBV6-6 and TRBJ2-5, with 9 bases that match TRBD1. The CDR3 extends over 15 amino acids. Germline CDR1 and CDR2: MNHNY and SVGAGI (reference sequence). J gave up 4 bases and V 5 bases, and 8 bases lay outside the gene matches.